These T cell receptor beta chains were read from a single sample in a study of cytomegalovirus exposure and HLA in healthy donors. Some clones are missing from TCRdb's copy, which holds only in-frame ones; the method was immunoSEQ multiplex PCR. The table shows about 99,000 clones, with around 77% occurring only once. Sequenced material: PBMCs. All receptors come from a middle-aged man in good health and CMV-seronegative. The conserved cysteine and the conserved F or W are not part of the CDR3 here.

j_call: -; v_call: TRBV6-1; cdr3_aa: ASGVPVPYEQY
j_call: TRBJ1-6; v_call: TRBV6-5; cdr3_aa: ASSLLTGGNSPLH
j_call: TRBJ2-3; v_call: TRBV19; cdr3_aa: ASSLTAWSVTDTQY
j_call: TRBJ1-1; v_call: TRBV29-1; cdr3_aa: SVGQAF
j_call: TRBJ2-2; v_call: TRBV4-2; cdr3_aa: ASSQAGTGGLGELF
j_call: TRBJ1-5; v_call: TRBV28; cdr3_aa: ASSLLSTGVNQPQH
j_call: TRBJ2-7; v_call: TRBV10-3; cdr3_aa: AISDQTGGGSYEQY
j_call: TRBJ1-2; v_call: TRBV5-4; cdr3_aa: ASSLAGSDGYT
j_call: TRBJ1-1; v_call: TRBV28; cdr3_aa: ASRSGGLPIEAF
j_call: TRBJ1-1; v_call: TRBV6-5; cdr3_aa: ASSRTGMNTEAF
j_call: TRBJ2-6; v_call: TRBV6-1; cdr3_aa: ASSDQAVGANVLT
j_call: TRBJ2-1; v_call: TRBV28; cdr3_aa: ASIGLAGMGSEQF